These T cell receptor beta chains were read from a single sample in a study of blood T cells in healthy people across ages. From the 5' RACE reads, TCRdb called clonotypes with MiXCR, one entry per CDR3 protein. The data show roughly 1.9 million distinct CDR3 sequences, about two fifths seen once. Sequencing used blood. Receptors were obtained from a human donor in good health. Both conserved end residues are part of each CDR3. A D gene is named only where the DNA matches it firmly. Size is omitted from some rows. Given values are once, few, many or a class for expanded clones.

>TRBD2|many|TRBJ2-4|TRBV12-3/TRBV12-4
CASRISGGADEQYF
TGTGCCAGCCGCATTAGCGGGGGGGCGGATGAGCAGTACTTC
>TRBD1|few|TRBJ2-1|TRBV3-1
CASSQDWTGVVHEQFF
TGTGCCAGCAGCCAAGATTGGACAGGGGTAGTTCATGAGCAGTTCTTC
>TRBD1|.|TRBJ2-1|TRBV9
CASSAHRGEQFF
TGTGCCAGCAGCGCACACAGGGGGGAGCAGTTCTTC
>TRBD1|.|TRBJ1-6|TRBV4-2
CASSLRDREDSPLHF
TGTGCCAGCAGCCTACGGGACAGGGAGGATTCACCCCTCCACTTT
>.|few|TRBJ2-1|TRBV2
CASSKLTEDLDEQFF
TGTGCCAGCAGTAAATTGACGGAGGACCTCGATGAGCAGTTCTTC
>TRBD2|few|TRBJ2-5|TRBV7-2
CASSLAAASGGPETQYF
TGTGCCAGCAGCTTAGCGGCGGCTAGCGGGGGCCCTGAGACCCAGTACTTC
>.|few|TRBJ1-1|TRBV4-2
CASSQVGTGWENTEAFF
TGTGCCAGCAGCCAAGTTGGTACAGGCTGGGAGAACACTGAAGCTTTCTTT
>TRBD1|.|TRBJ1-5|TRBV7-2
CASSSPGQVYSNQPQHF
TGTGCCAGCAGCTCTCCGGGACAGGTTTATAGCAATCAGCCCCAGCATTTT
>TRBD1|few|TRBJ1-1|TRBV5-1
CASSWRGQGDTEAFF
TGCGCCAGCAGCTGGAGGGGACAGGGGGACACTGAAGCTTTCTTT
>.|.|TRBJ1-5|TRBV12-3/TRBV12-4
CAGSGTDALTPQHF
TGTGCCGGCAGCGGGACCGACGCCTTGACGCCCCAGCATTTT
>.|.|TRBJ1-1|TRBV15
CATSRDFGPRTEAFF
TGTGCCACCAGCAGAGATTTCGGACCGAGAACTGAAGCTTTCTTT
>TRBD1|few|TRBJ2-1|TRBV20-1
CSANRGSYNEQFF
TGCAGTGCTAACAGGGGCTCCTACAATGAGCAGTTCTTC
>TRBD2|.|TRBJ2-3|TRBV7-2
CASRKRTSGGDYSTDTQYF
TGTGCCAGCAGGAAACGTACTAGCGGGGGGGACTACTCCACAGATACGCAGTATTTT
>.|few|TRBJ2-7|TRBV6-1
CASSVDHSSYEQYF
TGTGCCAGCAGTGTGGACCACAGCTCCTACGAGCAGTACTTC
>.|few|TRBJ2-1|TRBV18
CASSTTTRRSHNEQFF
TGTGCCAGCTCAACAACGACACGTAGATCTCACAATGAGCAGTTCTTC
>.|.|TRBJ2-2|TRBV7-2
CASSSLTGTGEPFF
TGTGCCAGCAGCTCCTTAACCGGCACCGGGGAGCCGTTTTTT
>.|.|TRBJ1-6|TRBV10-3
CATSESILRDSPLHF
TGTGCCACCAGTGAGTCGATACTGCGCGATTCACCCCTCCACTTT
>.|.|TRBJ1-2|TRBV10-3
CAISETLRGLGNYGYTF
TGTGCCATCAGTGAGACGTTACGAGGTCTGGGGAACTATGGCTACACCTTC
>TRBD1|few|TRBJ2-6|TRBV13
CASSLGQELSGANVLTF
TGTGCCAGCAGCCTGGGACAGGAACTCTCTGGGGCCAACGTCCTGACTTTC
>TRBD2|once|TRBJ2-2|TRBV4-2
CASSQEQRGSNTGELFF
TGTGCCAGCAGCCAAGAACAGCGGGGGTCGAACACCGGGGAGCTGTTTTTT
>.|few|TRBJ2-3|TRBV29-1
CSVVIGETSTDTQYF
TGCAGCGTTGTGATTGGGGAAACTAGCACAGATACGCAGTATTTT
>.|few|TRBJ2-5|TRBV6-1
CASSEVAGRRQETQYF
TGTGCCAGCAGTGAGGTTGCTGGAAGGAGGCAAGAGACCCAGTACTTC
>.|few|TRBJ2-7|TRBV7-3
CASSLGGRTSEQYF
TGTGCCAGCAGTTTGGGTGGGAGGACCTCCGAGCAGTACTTC
>.|few|TRBJ2-5|TRBV12-3/TRBV12-4
CASSFGGPLGTQYF
TGTGCCAGCAGTTTTGGCGGTCCCCTGGGGACCCAGTACTTC
>.|.|TRBJ1-5|TRBV12-3/TRBV12-4
CASSLVGGGMRSQPQHF
TGTGCCAGCAGTTTAGTTGGGGGAGGGATGAGGTCCCAGCCCCAGCATTTT
>.|few|TRBJ1-5|TRBV12-3/TRBV12-4
CATPQPQHF
TGTGCCACCCCACAGCCCCAGCATTTT
>.|.|TRBJ2-3|TRBV20-1
CSARTLLKPDTQYF
TGCAGTGCACGGACTCTTCTCAAGCCAGATACGCAGTATTTT
>.|few|TRBJ1-6|TRBV11-3
CASSTWAPSASYNSPLHF
TGTGCCAGCAGCACATGGGCCCCCTCAGCCTCCTATAATTCACCCCTCCACTTT
>TRBD2|few|TRBJ2-1|TRBV5-1
CASSFRLAKYNEQFF
TGCGCCAGCAGCTTCAGACTAGCGAAATACAATGAGCAGTTCTTC
>.|.|TRBJ1-2|TRBV7-3
CASSLWEGFGYTF
TGTGCCAGCAGCTTATGGGAGGGGTTTGGCTACACCTTC
>.|.|TRBJ2-7|TRBV6-1
CASSDQTGYEQYF
TGTGCCAGCAGTGACCAGACAGGTTACGAGCAGTACTTC
>.|.|TRBJ2-3|TRBV5-6
CASSLNNRVNTQYF
TGTGCCAGCAGCTTGAACAACAGAGTAAATACGCAGTATTTT
>.|few|TRBJ2-1|TRBV18
CASSPNEGEGYNEQFF
TGTGCCAGCTCACCTAACGAGGGGGAAGGCTACAATGAGCAGTTCTTC
>TRBD1|.|TRBJ2-7|TRBV27
CASSENGQGAVNEQYF
TGTGCCAGCAGCGAAAACGGACAGGGGGCGGTCAACGAGCAGTACTTC
>.|.|TRBJ2-7|TRBV30
CACSPVEDEQYF
TGTGCCTGTTCCCCCGTTGAGGACGAGCAGTACTTC
>.|.|TRBJ2-4|TRBV7-8
CASSQSTSGQYF
TGTGCCAGCAGCCAATCAACTTCGGGGCAGTACTTC
>.|few|TRBJ2-3|TRBV13
CASSPERPADTDTQYF
TGTGCCAGCAGCCCCGAGCGCCCAGCTGACACAGATACGCAGTATTTT
>TRBD2|.|TRBJ2-4|TRBV2
CASSEALGLVGREQYF
TGTGCCAGCAGTGAAGCCCTCGGACTAGTTGGCCGGGAGCAGTACTTC
>TRBD2|once|TRBJ2-5|TRBV5-1
CASSREGGLAGEQYF
TGCGCCAGCAGCCGAGAAGGGGGACTAGCGGGGGAGCAGTACTTC
>.|few|TRBJ1-2|TRBV6-5
CASSYGAAGYTF
TGTGCCAGCAGTTACGGGGCGGCTGGCTACACCTTC
>.|.|TRBJ1-2|TRBV12-3/TRBV12-4
CASTSQQGLYGYTF
TGTGCCAGCACCAGCCAACAGGGCCTCTATGGCTACACCTTC
>.|.|TRBJ1-2|TRBV28
CASRVLGVYGYTF
TGTGCCAGCAGAGTTTTGGGGGTCTATGGCTACACCTTC
>.|.|TRBJ1-1|TRBV10-3
CAIRTVEDTEAFF
TGTGCCATCAGGACAGTCGAGGACACTGAAGCTTTCTTT
>.|.|TRBJ1-2|TRBV7-2
CASSFQGSYGYTF
TGTGCCAGCAGCTTTCAGGGTAGCTATGGCTACACCTTC
>.|few|TRBJ2-7|TRBV12-3/TRBV12-4
CASSLIGLANYEQYF
TGTGCCAGCAGTTTAATCGGGTTGGCAAACTACGAGCAGTACTTC
>TRBD1|.|TRBJ2-1|TRBV2
CASSRNRDRGLYEQFF
TGTGCCAGCAGTCGCAACCGGGACAGGGGTTTGTATGAGCAGTTCTTC